The rows below give T cell receptor beta chains drawn from one sample of a study of T cell changes during pregnancy in multiple sclerosis. Produced via immunoSEQ multiplex PCR; TCRdb's table is partial and in-frame only. The data contain fewer than 20,000 clones, around 95% of them singletons. Sequencing used peripheral blood, obtained in the third trimester of pregnancy. The receptors shown here come from a female donor with multiple sclerosis, enrolled in a pregnancy study. CDR3s include the opening cysteine and the closing phenylalanine or tryptophan. The D gene is left open where the match is weak. The size field is filled for only some rows; it gives once, few, many or a size class.

d_call,v_call,j_call,clone_size,cdr3_nt,cdr3_aa
NA,TRBV5-4,TRBJ1-2,once,TGTGCCAGTGGGGGAGGGGACTATGGCTACACCTTC,CASGGGDYGYTF
TRBD1,TRBV30,TRBJ2-7,NA,TGTGCCCGCTCCGGGACAGGGGGCTCCGAGCAGTACTTC,CARSGTGGSEQYF
TRBD1,TRBV5-1,TRBJ1-1,once,TGCGCCAGCAGCCAGGACAGGGCGGTTAGGAACACTGAAGCTTTCTTT,CASSQDRAVRNTEAFF
TRBD2,TRBV5-1,TRBJ2-5,NA,TGCGCCAGCAGCTTGGCCCCCCTAGCGGTCCAAGAGACCCAGTACTTC,CASSLAPLAVQETQYF
TRBD1,TRBV15,TRBJ2-3,NA,TGTGCCACCAGCAGAGTCGGAATAGGGACAGGGGGGACAGATACGCAGTATTTT,CATSRVGIGTGGTDTQYF
NA,TRBV7-6,TRBJ1-5,NA,TGTGCCAGCAGCCCGGGACAAGCGGGACAGCCCCAGCATTTT,CASSPGQAGQPQHF
NA,TRBV10-1,TRBJ1-5,NA,TGCGCCAGCAGTGAGTCGGGGGCGCGGGTTCTACAGCCCCAGCATTTT,CASSESGARVLQPQHF
TRBD1,TRBV5-1,TRBJ2-1,NA,TGCGCCAGCAGCTTGGAGGTAGGGGGCCCGGATGAGCAGTTCTTC,CASSLEVGGPDEQFF
NA,TRBV10-3,TRBJ1-5,few,TGTGCCATCAGTGAGGAGGGATTTCCTAATCAGCCCCAGCATTTT,CAISEEGFPNQPQHF
TRBD2,TRBV15,TRBJ2-7,NA,TGTGCCACCGACGCCGCATATGGGACTAGCGACGAGCAGTACTTC,CATDAAYGTSDEQYF
NA,TRBV7-3,TRBJ2-5,NA,TGTGCCAGCAGCTTATCGAGCGGAGGGGTCCAAGAGACCCAGTACTTC,CASSLSSGGVQETQYF
TRBD1,TRBV6-6,TRBJ1-5,NA,TGTGCCAGCAGTTCCCAGGGGGCTGGACAGCCCCAGCATTTT,CASSSQGAGQPQHF
TRBD1,TRBV19,TRBJ1-5,once,TGTGCCAGTTCCGGGACAGGATATCAGCCCCAGCATTTT,CASSGTGYQPQHF
NA,TRBV2,TRBJ2-2,NA,TGTGCCAGCAGCCCCCCTCTCACATGGAACACCGGGGAGCTGTTTTTT,CASSPPLTWNTGELFF
NA,TRBV19,TRBJ2-2,NA,TGTGCCAGTAGTATTAGGGGGACCCAGCCCGGGGAGCTGTTTTTT,CASSIRGTQPGELFF
TRBD2,TRBV5-1,TRBJ2-1,NA,TGCGCCAGCAGCCCAGGACTAGCGGGCTCCTACAATGAGCAGTTCTTC,CASSPGLAGSYNEQFF
NA,TRBV5-1,TRBJ2-1,NA,TGCGCCAGCAGCCCTTCGGGTAGCTGGAATGAGCAGTTCTTC,CASSPSGSWNEQFF
NA,TRBV29-1,TRBJ2-2,NA,TGCAGCGTTGACAGGGGATACACCGGGGAGCTGTTTTTT,CSVDRGYTGELFF
NA,TRBV19,TRBJ2-5,NA,TGTGCCAGTAGTATTGGGGCCGGGACCCAGTACTTC,CASSIGAGTQYF
NA,TRBV30,TRBJ1-1,few,TGTGCCTGGGGCCCAAGGGGTCAATACACTGAAGCTTTCTTT,CAWGPRGQYTEAFF
NA,TRBV5-1,TRBJ2-3,NA,TGCGCCAGCAGCTTGAACCCCCGATCCCGCGCAGATACGCAGTATTTT,CASSLNPRSRADTQYF
NA,TRBV2,TRBJ1-1,NA,TGTGCCAGCAGAGCGGGCGAGAACACTGAAGCTTTCTTT,CASRAGENTEAFF
NA,TRBV6-6,TRBJ2-2,NA,TGTGCCAGCAGTTCATACCTCTTTAGGAACACCGGGGAGCTGTTTTTT,CASSSYLFRNTGELFF
TRBD2,TRBV9,TRBJ2-2,NA,TGTGCCAGCAGCTTACGGGGGGGTGGCACCGGGGAGCTGTTTTTT,CASSLRGGGTGELFF
NA,TRBV9,TRBJ2-7,NA,TGTGCCAGCAGCGAGTCTAGTCACGACAGCTACGAGCAGTACTTC,CASSESSHDSYEQYF
NA,TRBV7-3,TRBJ2-3,NA,TGTGCCAGCAGCCCACAGGGAACAGATACGCAGTATTTT,CASSPQGTDTQYF
NA,TRBV6-5,TRBJ2-3,NA,TGTGCCAGCACCTTACAGGGATCTAGCACAGATACGCAGTATTTT,CASTLQGSSTDTQYF
TRBD1,TRBV19,TRBJ1-3,NA,TGTGCCAGCAACAGGGGAGACACCATATATTTT,CASNRGDTIYF
NA,TRBV19,TRBJ1-2,NA,TGTGCCAGTAGTATAGCGGGGGGCGCAGGTCACTATGGCTACACCTTC,CASSIAGGAGHYGYTF
TRBD1,TRBV5-1,TRBJ1-6,NA,TGCGCCAGCAGCTTTGACAGGGGGCAATATAATTCACCCCTCCACTTT,CASSFDRGQYNSPLHF
NA,TRBV9,TRBJ2-1,NA,TGTGCCAGCAGCCCCCACTATTCTGATGAGCAGTTCTTC,CASSPHYSDEQFF
NA,TRBV29-1,TRBJ1-5,NA,TGCAGCGCTGGCAAGGGGAGCAATCAGCCCCAGCATTTT,CSAGKGSNQPQHF
NA,TRBV2,TRBJ2-7,once,TGTGCCAGCAGTGAGGTTGGTCTAGCTGCCTACGAGCAGTACTTC,CASSEVGLAAYEQYF
NA,TRBV27,TRBJ2-1,NA,TGTGCCAGCAGTTTATTAGGCAGGGTCCCGTCGGATGAGCAGTTCTTC,CASSLLGRVPSDEQFF
TRBD2,TRBV2,TRBJ2-2,NA,TGTGCCAGCAGTGAGCAAGCGGGGGGAGAGCTGTTTTTT,CASSEQAGGELFF
NA,TRBV7-3,TRBJ2-7,NA,TGTGCCAGCAGCTTACAGACGGGGGATTTTTACGAGCAGTACTTC,CASSLQTGDFYEQYF
TRBD1,TRBV19,TRBJ1-2,NA,TGTGCCAGTAGTACGACAGGGAACTATGGCTACACCTTC,CASSTTGNYGYTF
NA,TRBV14,TRBJ2-1,NA,TGTGCCAGCAGCCAAGGGCAACCTCTTGTCAATGAGCAGTTCTTC,CASSQGQPLVNEQFF
NA,TRBV7-6,TRBJ2-2,NA,TGTGCCAGCAGCCCTTACCTAGTCTCCGGGGAGCTGTTTTTT,CASSPYLVSGELFF
TRBD1,TRBV7-3,TRBJ2-2,NA,TGTGCCAGCAGCGACCCGACAGGGTCGAACACCGGGGAGCTGTTTTTT,CASSDPTGSNTGELFF
TRBD2,TRBV29-1,TRBJ2-1,once,TGCAGCGTTGAATCCCTAGCGGGGGCATTTAATGAGCAGTTCTTC,CSVESLAGAFNEQFF
TRBD1,TRBV2,TRBJ2-1,NA,TGTGCCAGCAGCGCCTCTCCCGGGACAGGGGCGCGTAATGAGCAGTTCTTC,CASSASPGTGARNEQFF
TRBD2,TRBV5-3,TRBJ2-1,NA,TGTGCCAGAAGCTGGACCAAACCAGCGGGAGGGACCTTACATAGGCAGTTCTTC,CARSWTKPAGGTLHRQFF
TRBD2,TRBV7-2,TRBJ2-3,NA,TGTGCCAGCAGCTTAGCGCGACTAGCGCAATTCACAGATACGCAGTATTTT,CASSLARLAQFTDTQYF
NA,TRBV19,TRBJ1-1,NA,TGTGCCAGTAGTATAAGTCGGTACACTGAAGCTTTCTTT,CASSISRYTEAFF